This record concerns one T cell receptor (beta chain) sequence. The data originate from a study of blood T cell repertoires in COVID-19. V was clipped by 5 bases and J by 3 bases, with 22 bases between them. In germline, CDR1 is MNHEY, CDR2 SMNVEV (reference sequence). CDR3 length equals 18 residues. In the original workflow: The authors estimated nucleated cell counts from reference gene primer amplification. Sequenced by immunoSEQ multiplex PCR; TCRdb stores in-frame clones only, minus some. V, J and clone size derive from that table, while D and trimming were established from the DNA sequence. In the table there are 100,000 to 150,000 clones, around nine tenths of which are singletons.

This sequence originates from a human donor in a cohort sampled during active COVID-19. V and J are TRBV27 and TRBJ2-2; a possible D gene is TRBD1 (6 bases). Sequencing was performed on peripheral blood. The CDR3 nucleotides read TGTGCCAGCAGTCTAGCTGTGGGACAAGGGAGAGACACCGGGGAGCTGTTTTTT. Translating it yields CASSLAVGQGRDTGELFF.